The source of this T cell receptor beta chain is a study of T cells expressing NK-cell markers. CDR3 length: 15 amino acids. Germline CDR1 reads SNHLY; CDR2 reads FYNNEI. TCRdb reprocessed the 5' RACE reads; each CDR3 protein has one entry and no DNA is given. Its table lists roughly 180,000 distinct CDR3 sequences. Sequencing used blood T cells: a sorted CD56 or NKG2C T cell subset, CD4+ or CD8+ T cells, or bulk PBMC T cells (not recorded which). The clonotype was recovered from a woman between 18 and 70 years old in good health. The J gene is TRBJ2-1, the V gene TRBV2; TCRdb returns TRBD1, unconfirmable since there is no DNA. CDR3 sequence reads: CASSDRGVIHNEQFF.